This TCR beta chain was sequenced during a study of sequential checkpoint blockade in melanoma. Study overall: First-line arms were nivolumab then ipilimumab, or the reverse, randomized 1:1.

Trimming at V came to 0 bases and at J to 3 bases, leaving 11 bases not matched to a gene. Germline V gives CDR1 LGHNA, CDR2 YSLEER. The CDR3 contains 19 residues. Method: immunoSEQ multiplex PCR; TCRdb's copy keeps in-frame clones and lacks some. This table has tens of thousands of clones, about 88% appearing once. This sample's treatment: randomized to nivolumab then ipilimumab (arm A) or the reverse (arm B). The receptor comes from a human donor with melanoma. This chain links TRBV4-3 with TRBJ2-7, with TRBD2 matching 13 bases. Sequences were derived from CD8+ T cells sorted from blood (inferred from file names), sampled from a patient given nivolumab and ipilimumab in sequence. CDR3 residues: CASSQEGVLAGGGIYEQYF. The CDR3 nucleotides read TGCGCCAGCAGCCAAGAGGGGGTACTAGCGGGAGGGGGAATCTACGAGCAGTACTTC.